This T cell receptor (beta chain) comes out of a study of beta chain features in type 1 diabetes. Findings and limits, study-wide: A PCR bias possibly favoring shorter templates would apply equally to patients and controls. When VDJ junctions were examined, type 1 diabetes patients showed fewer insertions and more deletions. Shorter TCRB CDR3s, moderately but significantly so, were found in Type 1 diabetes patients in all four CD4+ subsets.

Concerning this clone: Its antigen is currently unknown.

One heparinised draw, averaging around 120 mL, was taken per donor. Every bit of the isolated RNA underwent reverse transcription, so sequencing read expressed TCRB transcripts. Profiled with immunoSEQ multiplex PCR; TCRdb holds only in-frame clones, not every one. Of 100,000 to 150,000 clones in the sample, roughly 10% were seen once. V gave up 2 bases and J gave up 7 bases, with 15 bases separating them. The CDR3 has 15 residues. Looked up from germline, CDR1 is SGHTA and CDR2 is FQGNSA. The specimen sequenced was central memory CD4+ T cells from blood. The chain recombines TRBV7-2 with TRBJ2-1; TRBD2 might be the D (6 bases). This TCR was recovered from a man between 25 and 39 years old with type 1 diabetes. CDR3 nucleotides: TGTGCCAGCAGCTTATGGGGTAGCGGAGAAAATGAGCAGTTCTTC. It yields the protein CASSLWGSGENEQFF.